This T cell receptor beta chain was sequenced in a study of blood T cell repertoires in COVID-19. Study-level background: Acute-phase and convalescent COVID-19 samples originated in the United States, Italy and Spain. Sample material is recorded as cDNA or gDNA derived from T cells, B-cell-depleted T cells, or PBMCs.

In the original processing: Reference gene primer amplification yielded estimated nucleated cell counts. Profiling relied on immunoSEQ multiplex PCR, and the TCRdb table lists in-frame clones only, not all of them. For V, J and clone size, that table is used; D and trimming come from the DNA. The table lists 45,000 to 60,000 clones, approximately 80% of them singletons, with 15% in the top ten. The germline V gene has CDR1 MNHEY and CDR2 SVGEGT. The CDR3 spans 15 residues. The ends lost 6 bases at V and 5 bases at J; junction bases unmatched: 6. The sequencing input was peripheral blood. The chain employs TRBV6-2 or TRBV6-3 and TRBJ2-5; TRBD2 aligns across 13 bases. The clonotype comes from a human donor with active or convalescent COVID-19. The donor label of this sample is uncertain. Here the CDR3 reads CASSLLAGGRETQYF. The CDR3 bases are TGTGCCAGCAGCTTACTAGCGGGAGGGCGCGAGACCCAGTACTTC.